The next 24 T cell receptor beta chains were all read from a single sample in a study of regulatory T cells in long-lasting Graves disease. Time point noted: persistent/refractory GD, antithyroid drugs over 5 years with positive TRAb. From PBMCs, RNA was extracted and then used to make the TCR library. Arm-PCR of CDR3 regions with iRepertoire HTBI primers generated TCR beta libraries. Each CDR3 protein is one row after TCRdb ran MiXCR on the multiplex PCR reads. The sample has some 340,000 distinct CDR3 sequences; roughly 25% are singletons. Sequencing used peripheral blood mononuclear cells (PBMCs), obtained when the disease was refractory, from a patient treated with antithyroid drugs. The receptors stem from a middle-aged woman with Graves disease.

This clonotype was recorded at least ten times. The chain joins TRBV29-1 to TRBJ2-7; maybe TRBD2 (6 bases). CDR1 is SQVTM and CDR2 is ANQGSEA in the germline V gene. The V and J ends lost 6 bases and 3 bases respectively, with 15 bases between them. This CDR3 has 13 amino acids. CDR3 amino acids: CSVTAGSLYEQYF. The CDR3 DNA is TGCAGCGTGACGGCGGGATCTCTCTACGAGCAGTACTTC.

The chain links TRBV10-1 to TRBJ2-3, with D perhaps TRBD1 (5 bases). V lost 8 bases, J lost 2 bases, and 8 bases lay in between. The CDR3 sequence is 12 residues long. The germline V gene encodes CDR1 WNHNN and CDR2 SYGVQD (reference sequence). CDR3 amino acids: CASSDNTDTQYF. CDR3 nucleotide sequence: TGCGCCAGCTCGGACAACACAGATACGCAGTATTTT.

CDR3 nucleotides: TGTGCCAGCAGCGTAGCGGCCTCTCCGGCGGGCTACACCTTC. Protein product: CASSVAASPAGYTF. V is TRBV9 and J is TRBJ1-2, with D unresolved. This CDR3 contains 14 residues. Germline lookup yields CDR1 SGDLS and CDR2 YYNGEE. V lost 0 bases to trimming and J lost 8 bases, with 14 bases between them.

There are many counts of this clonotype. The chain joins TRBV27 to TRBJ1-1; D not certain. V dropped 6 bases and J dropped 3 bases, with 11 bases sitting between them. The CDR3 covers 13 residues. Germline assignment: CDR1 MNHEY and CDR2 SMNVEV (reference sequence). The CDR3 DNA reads TGTGCCAGCAGGCAAACGACCGACACTGAAGCTTTCTTT. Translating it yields CASRQTTDTEAFF.

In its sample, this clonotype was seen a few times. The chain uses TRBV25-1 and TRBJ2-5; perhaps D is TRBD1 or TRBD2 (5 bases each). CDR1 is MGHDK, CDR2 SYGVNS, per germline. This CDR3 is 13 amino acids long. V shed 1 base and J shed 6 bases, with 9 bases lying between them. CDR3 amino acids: CASSEWDEKTQYF. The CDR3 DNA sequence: TGTGCCAGCAGTGAATGGGACGAAAAGACCCAGTACTTC.

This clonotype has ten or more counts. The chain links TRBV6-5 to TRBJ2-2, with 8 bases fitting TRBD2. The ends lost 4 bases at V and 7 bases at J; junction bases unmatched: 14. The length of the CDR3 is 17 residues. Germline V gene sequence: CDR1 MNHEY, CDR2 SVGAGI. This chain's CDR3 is CASSSPTRLARDGELFF. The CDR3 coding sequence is TGTGCCAGCAGTTCCCCAACCCGACTAGCGAGAGACGGGGAGCTGTTTTTT.

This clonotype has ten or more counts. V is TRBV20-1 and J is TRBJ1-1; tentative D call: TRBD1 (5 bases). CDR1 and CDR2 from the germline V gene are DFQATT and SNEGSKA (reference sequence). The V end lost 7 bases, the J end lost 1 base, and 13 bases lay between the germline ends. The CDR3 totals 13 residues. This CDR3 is CSVTGLTNTEAFF. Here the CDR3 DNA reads TGCAGTGTAACAGGCCTAACGAACACTGAAGCTTTCTTT.

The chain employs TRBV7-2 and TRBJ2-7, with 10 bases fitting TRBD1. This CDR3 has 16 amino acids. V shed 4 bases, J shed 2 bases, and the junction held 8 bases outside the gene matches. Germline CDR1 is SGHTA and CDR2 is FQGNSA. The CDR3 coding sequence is TGTGCCAGCAGCTCCGCCGGACAGGGGGTACCCTACGAGCAGTACTTC. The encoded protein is CASSSAGQGVPYEQYF.

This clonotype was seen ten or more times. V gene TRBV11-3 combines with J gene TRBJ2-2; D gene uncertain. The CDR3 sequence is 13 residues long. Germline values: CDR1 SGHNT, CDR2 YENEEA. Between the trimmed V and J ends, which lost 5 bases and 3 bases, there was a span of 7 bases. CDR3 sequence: CASSRTYTGELFF. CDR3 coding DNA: TGTGCCAGCAGCCGGACCTACACCGGGGAGCTGTTTTTT.

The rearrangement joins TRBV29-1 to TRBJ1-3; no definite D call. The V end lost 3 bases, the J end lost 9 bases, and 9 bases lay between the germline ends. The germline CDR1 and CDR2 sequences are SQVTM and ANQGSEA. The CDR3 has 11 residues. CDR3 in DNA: TGCAGCGTTGACTGGGGAGGCACCATATATTTT. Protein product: CSVDWGGTIYF.

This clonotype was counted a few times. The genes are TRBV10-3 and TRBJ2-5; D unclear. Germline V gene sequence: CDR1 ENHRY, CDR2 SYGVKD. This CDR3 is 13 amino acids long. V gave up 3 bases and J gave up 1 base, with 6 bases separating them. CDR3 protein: CAISDNFQETQYF. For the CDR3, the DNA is TGTGCCATCAGTGATAACTTCCAAGAGACCCAGTACTTC.

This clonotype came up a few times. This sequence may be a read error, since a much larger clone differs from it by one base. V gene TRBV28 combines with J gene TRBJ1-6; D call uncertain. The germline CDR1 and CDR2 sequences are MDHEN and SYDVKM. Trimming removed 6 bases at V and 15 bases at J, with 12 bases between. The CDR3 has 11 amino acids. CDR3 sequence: CASSQGPLLHF. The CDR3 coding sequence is TGTGCCAGCAGCCAAGGGCCACTCCTCCACTTT. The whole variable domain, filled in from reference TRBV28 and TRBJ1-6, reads DVKVTQSSRYLVKRTGEKVFLECVQDMDHENMFWYRQDPGLGLRLIYFSYDVKMKEKGDIPEGYSVSREKKERFSLILESASTNQTSMYLCASSQGPLLHFGNGTRLTVT.

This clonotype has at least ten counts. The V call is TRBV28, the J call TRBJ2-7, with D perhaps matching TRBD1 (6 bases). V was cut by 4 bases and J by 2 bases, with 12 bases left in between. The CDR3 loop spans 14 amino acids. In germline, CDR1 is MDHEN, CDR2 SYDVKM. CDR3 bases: TGTGCCAGCAGTTCACACAGGGAAACCTACGAGCAGTACTTC. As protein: CASSSHRETYEQYF.

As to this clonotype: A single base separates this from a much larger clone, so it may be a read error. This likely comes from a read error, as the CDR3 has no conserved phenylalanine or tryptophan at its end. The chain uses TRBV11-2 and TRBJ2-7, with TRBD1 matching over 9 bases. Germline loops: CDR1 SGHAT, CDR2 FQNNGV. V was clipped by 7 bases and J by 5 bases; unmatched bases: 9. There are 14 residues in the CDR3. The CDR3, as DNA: TGTGCCAGCACCGCAGGACAGGGGACCCACGAGCAGTACCTC. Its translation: CASTAGQGTHEQYL.

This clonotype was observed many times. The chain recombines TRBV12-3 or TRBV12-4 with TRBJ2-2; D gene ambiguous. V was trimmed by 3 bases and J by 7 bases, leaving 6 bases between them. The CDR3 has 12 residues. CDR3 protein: CASSLSGGELFF. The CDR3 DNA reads TGTGCCAGCAGTTTGTCCGGCGGGGAGCTGTTTTTT.

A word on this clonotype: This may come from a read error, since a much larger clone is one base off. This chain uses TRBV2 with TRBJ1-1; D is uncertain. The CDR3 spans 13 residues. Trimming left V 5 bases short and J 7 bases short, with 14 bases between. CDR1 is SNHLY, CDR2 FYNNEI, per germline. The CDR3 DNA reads TGTGCCAGCAGTTTGGGTGGAGTCATTGAAGCTTTCTTT. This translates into CASSLGGVIEAFF.

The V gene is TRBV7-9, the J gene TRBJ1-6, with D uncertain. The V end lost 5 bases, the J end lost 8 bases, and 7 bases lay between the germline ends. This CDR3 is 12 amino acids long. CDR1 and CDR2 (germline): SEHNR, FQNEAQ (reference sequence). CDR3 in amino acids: CASSPDYSPLHF. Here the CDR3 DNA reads TGTGCCAGCAGCCCAGACTATTCACCCCTCCACTTT. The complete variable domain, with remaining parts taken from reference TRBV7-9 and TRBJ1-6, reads DTGVSQNPRHKITKRGQNVTFRCDPISEHNRLYWYRQTLGQGPEFLTYFQNEAQLEKSRLLSDRFSAERPKGSFSTLEIQRTEQGDSAMYLCASSPDYSPLHFGNGTRLTVT.

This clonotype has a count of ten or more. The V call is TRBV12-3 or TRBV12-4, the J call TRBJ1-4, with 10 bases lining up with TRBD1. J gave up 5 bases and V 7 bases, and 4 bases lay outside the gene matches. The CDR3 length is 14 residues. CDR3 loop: CASTPGQGNEKLFF. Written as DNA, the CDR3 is TGTGCCAGCACCCCGGGACAGGGGAATGAAAAACTGTTTTTT.

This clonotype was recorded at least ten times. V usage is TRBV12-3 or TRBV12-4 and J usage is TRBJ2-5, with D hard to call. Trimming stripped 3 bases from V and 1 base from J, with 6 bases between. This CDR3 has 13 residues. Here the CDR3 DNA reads TGTGCCAGCAGTTTTGTTGGCCAAGAGACCCAGTACTTC. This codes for CASSFVGQETQYF.

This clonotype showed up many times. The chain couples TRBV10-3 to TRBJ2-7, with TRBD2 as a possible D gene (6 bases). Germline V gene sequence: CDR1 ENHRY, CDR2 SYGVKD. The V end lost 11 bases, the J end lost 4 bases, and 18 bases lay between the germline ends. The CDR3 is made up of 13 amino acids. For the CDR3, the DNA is TGTGCCGCCCGAGGACTATCTGGTTACGAGCAGTACTTC. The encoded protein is CAARGLSGYEQYF.

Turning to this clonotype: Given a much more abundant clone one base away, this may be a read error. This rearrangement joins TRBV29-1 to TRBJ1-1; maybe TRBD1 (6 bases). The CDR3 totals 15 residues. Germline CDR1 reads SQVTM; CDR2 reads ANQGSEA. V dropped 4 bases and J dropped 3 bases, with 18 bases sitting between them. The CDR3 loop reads CSVVGGLKGYTEAFF. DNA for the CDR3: TGCAGCGTTGTCGGGGGCCTCAAGGGGTACACTGAAGCTTTCTTT.

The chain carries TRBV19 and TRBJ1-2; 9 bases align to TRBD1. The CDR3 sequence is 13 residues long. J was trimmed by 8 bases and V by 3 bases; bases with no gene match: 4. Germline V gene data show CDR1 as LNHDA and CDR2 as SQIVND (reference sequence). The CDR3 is CASSMRTGEGYTF. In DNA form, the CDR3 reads TGTGCCAGTAGTATGCGGACAGGGGAAGGCTACACCTTC.

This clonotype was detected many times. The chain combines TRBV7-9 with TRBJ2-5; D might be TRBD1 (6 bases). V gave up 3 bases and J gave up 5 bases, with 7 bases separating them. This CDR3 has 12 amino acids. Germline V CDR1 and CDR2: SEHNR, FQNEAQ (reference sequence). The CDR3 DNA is TGTGCCAGCAGCTTCACAGGGGAGACCCAGTACTTC. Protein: CASSFTGETQYF.

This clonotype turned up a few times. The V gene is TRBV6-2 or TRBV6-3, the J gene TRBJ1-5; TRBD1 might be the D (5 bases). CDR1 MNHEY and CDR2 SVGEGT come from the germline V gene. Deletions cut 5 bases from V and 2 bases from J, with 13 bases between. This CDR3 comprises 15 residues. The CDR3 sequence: CASSGAGFGNQPQHF. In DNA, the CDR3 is TGTGCCAGCAGTGGGGCAGGGTTCGGCAATCAGCCCCAGCATTTT.